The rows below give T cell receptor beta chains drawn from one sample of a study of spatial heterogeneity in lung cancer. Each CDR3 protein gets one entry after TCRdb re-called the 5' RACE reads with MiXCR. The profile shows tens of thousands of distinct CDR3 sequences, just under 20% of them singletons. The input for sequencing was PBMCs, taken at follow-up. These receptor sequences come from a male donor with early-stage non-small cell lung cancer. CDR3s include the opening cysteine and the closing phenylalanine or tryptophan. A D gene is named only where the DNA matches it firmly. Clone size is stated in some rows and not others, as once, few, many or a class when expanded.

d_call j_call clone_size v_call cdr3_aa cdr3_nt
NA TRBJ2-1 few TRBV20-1 CSAAASAKNNEQFF TGCAGTGCTGCGGCTAGCGCGAAGAACAATGAGCAGTTCTTC
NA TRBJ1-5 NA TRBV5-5 CASSLGPGWNQPQHF TGTGCCAGCAGCTTAGGTCCAGGGTGGAATCAGCCCCAGCATTTT
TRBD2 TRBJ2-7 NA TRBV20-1 CSASAGVAGFGEQYF TGCAGTGCTAGTGCCGGGGTAGCGGGCTTCGGGGAGCAGTACTTC
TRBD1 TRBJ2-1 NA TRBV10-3 CAISSGQYNEQFF TGTGCCATCAGCTCGGGACAGTACAATGAGCAGTTCTTC
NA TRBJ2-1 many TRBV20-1 CSAGRQEQFF TGCAGTGCTGGCCGACAGGAGCAGTTCTTC
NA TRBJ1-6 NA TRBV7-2 CASSLRGQSPLHF TGTGCCAGCAGCTTAAGAGGTCAATCACCCCTCCACTTT
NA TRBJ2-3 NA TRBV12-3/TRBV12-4 CASSFSKYTQYF TGTGCCAGCAGTTTTTCTAAGTATACGCAGTATTTT
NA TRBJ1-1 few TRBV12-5 CASALGQRNTEAFF TGTGCTAGTGCCCTCGGACAGAGGAACACTGAAGCTTTCTTT
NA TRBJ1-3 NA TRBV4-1 CASSPAGVPGNTIYF TGCGCCAGCAGCCCAGCGGGGGTTCCAGGAAACACCATATATTTT
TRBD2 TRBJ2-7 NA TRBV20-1 CSATVLAGERGYEQYF TGCAGTGCTACCGTACTAGCGGGAGAAAGAGGGTACGAGCAGTACTTC
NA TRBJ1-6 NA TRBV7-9 CASSRGTNSPLHF TGTGCCAGCAGCCGGGGGACTAATTCACCCCTCCACTTT
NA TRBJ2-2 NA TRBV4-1 CASSQVGHRELFF TGCGCCAGCAGCCAGGTGGGGCACAGGGAGCTGTTTTTT
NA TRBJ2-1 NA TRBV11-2 CASSLGGPLVYNEQFF TGTGCCAGCAGCTTAGGAGGGCCGTTGGTCTACAATGAGCAGTTCTTC
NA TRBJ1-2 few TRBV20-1 CSPKNRGGVNYGYTF TGCAGTCCCAAAAACCGTGGGGGGGTAAACTATGGCTACACCTTC
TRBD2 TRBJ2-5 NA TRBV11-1 CASSPTSGQETQYF TGTGCCAGCAGTCCGACTAGCGGCCAAGAGACCCAGTACTTC
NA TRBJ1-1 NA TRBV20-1 CSARLHRLNTEAFF TGCAGTGCTAGGCTGCACAGACTAAACACTGAAGCTTTCTTT
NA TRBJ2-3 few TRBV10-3 CAISESGEVGTQYF TGTGCCATCAGTGAGTCTGGGGAGGTTGGTACGCAGTATTTT
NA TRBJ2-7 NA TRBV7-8 CASSLAQGRESYEQYF TGTGCCAGCAGCTTAGCGCAGGGGCGCGAGTCCTACGAGCAGTACTTC
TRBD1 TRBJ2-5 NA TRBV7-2 CASSDPLGRQGQETQYF TGTGCCAGCAGCGACCCTTTGGGGAGACAGGGCCAAGAGACCCAGTACTTC
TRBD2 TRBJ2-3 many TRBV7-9 CASSLAPSGSVDTQYF TGTGCCAGCAGCTTAGCGCCTAGCGGGAGTGTAGATACGCAGTATTTT
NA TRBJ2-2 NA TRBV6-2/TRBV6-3 CASSPQSPGELFF TGTGCCAGCAGCCCCCAATCCCCTGGGGAGCTGTTTTTT
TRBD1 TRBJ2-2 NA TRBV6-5 CASSMGDSHTGELFF TGTGCCAGCAGTATGGGGGACAGTCACACCGGGGAGCTGTTTTTT
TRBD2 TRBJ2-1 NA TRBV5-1 CASSLEGTSRGRFF TGCGCCAGCAGCTTGGAAGGGACTAGCCGGGGGCGGTTCTTC
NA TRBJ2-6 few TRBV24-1 CATSADSGANVLTF TGTGCCACCAGTGCTGACTCTGGGGCCAACGTCCTGACTTTC
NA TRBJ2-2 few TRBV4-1 CASSQLFPGELFF TGCGCCAGCAGCCAACTCTTTCCCGGGGAGCTGTTTTTT
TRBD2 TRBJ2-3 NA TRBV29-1 CSVALRASGGDTQYF TGCAGCGTCGCCTTGAGAGCTAGCGGGGGAGATACGCAGTATTTT
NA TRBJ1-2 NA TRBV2 CASSGLRGANYGYTF TGTGCCAGCAGTGGTTTGAGGGGAGCTAACTATGGCTACACCTTC
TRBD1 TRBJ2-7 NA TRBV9 CASSAGQGVREQYF TGTGCCAGCAGCGCGGGACAGGGTGTTCGCGAGCAGTACTTC
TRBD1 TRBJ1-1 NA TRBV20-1 CSAKRTGGDTEAFF TGCAGTGCGAAACGGACAGGTGGGGACACTGAAGCTTTCTTT
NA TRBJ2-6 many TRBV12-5 CASGLVPLLSGANVLTF TGTGCTAGTGGTTTGGTACCCCTGCTCTCTGGGGCCAACGTCCTGACTTTC
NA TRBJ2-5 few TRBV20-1 CSASRLQETQYF TGCAGTGCTAGTCGGCTGCAAGAGACCCAGTACTTC
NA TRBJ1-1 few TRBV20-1 CSARGTQGSQANTEAFF TGCAGTGCTAGAGGGACCCAGGGGTCTCAAGCGAACACTGAAGCTTTCTTT
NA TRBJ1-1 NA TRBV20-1 CSARPHENKNTEAFF TGCAGTGCTAGGCCCCATGAAAATAAGAACACTGAAGCTTTCTTT
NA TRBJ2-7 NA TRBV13 CASSEASGSYEQYF TGTGCCAGCAGCGAAGCCTCCGGCTCCTACGAGCAGTACTTC
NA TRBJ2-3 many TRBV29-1 CSVEKQGGDTQYF TGCAGCGTTGAAAAACAGGGTGGAGATACGCAGTATTTT
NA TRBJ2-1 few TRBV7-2 CASSDTRTDNEQFF TGTGCCAGCAGCGACACCAGGACAGACAATGAGCAGTTCTTC
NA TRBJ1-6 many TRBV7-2 CASRQNPFSYNSPLHF TGTGCCAGCAGACAAAATCCGTTCTCCTATAATTCACCCCTCCACTTT